A selection of T cell receptor beta chains follows, all from one sample in a study of blood T cell repertoires in COVID-19. TCRdb's table, derived via immunoSEQ multiplex PCR, lists solely in-frame clones and lacks some. In the table there are about 90,000 clones, roughly nine tenths of which are singletons. The sample consisted of peripheral blood. The receptors originated from a human donor with active COVID-19. The donor label of this sample is uncertain. Each CDR3 is given without its conserved first and last residue.

V gene	J gene	CDR3 protein
TRBV6-6	TRBJ2-7	ASRRIGTPNVGSYEQY
TRBV6-5	TRBJ1-3	ASSRDRGANTIY
TRBV6-5	TRBJ2-7	ALGHSGEQY
TRBV12-3/TRBV12-4	TRBJ2-2	ASSMNTGELF
TRBV3-1/TRBV3-2	TRBJ2-5	ASSQVLGAEETQY
TRBV3-1/TRBV3-2	TRBJ2-5	ASSRSAVETQY
TRBV5-6	TRBJ1-6	ASSLPGAPLH
TRBV18	TRBJ2-7	ASSIPGRGEQY
TRBV5-8	TRBJ2-2	ASSLFSGGNTGELF
TRBV28	TRBJ2-4	ASSFPPGEVLVVAKNIQY
TRBV2	TRBJ2-5	ASSRRLAGKQETQY
TRBV3-1/TRBV3-2	TRBJ2-1	ASSQERTRGVRDEQF
TRBV7-2	TRBJ1-2	ASSLREDYGYT
TRBV5-5	TRBJ1-6	ASSFQTGTNSPLH
TRBV19	TRBJ1-2	ASSLMFRDRGLSNYGYT
TRBV4-2	TRBJ2-2	ASSPWSGTSRGELF
TRBV19	TRBJ1-1	ASISGQMRAEAF
TRBV3-1/TRBV3-2	TRBJ2-7	ASSQDTDTYEQY
TRBV29-1	TRBJ2-7	SVEDITYEQY
TRBV18	TRBJ2-7	ASSPEISSSYEQY
TRBV5-1	TRBJ2-1	ASSLRSGGYNEQF
TRBV11-3	TRBJ2-2	ASRGTGVGELF
TRBV11-3	TRBJ2-7	ASSPGQPSEQY
TRBV6-2/TRBV6-3	TRBJ2-7	ASSYGGLAMDEQY
TRBV11-2	TRBJ2-2	ASSLGSRGSGELF
TRBV7-2	TRBJ2-7	ASSFGGREQY
TRBV11-2	TRBJ1-2	ASSQTGTGYT
TRBV2	TRBJ1-5	ASSEAPGVYSNQPQH
TRBV3-1/TRBV3-2	TRBJ1-2	ASSQSGYGYT
TRBV6-2/TRBV6-3	TRBJ2-1	ASSFDRRGGLGNEQF
TRBV11-2	TRBJ1-5	ASKGPVHWSNQPQH
TRBV5-1	TRBJ2-3	ASSWRGLAGATSTDTQY
TRBV6-5	TRBJ2-5	ASRVAGGTETQY
TRBV5-4	TRBJ1-1	ASSLGVPGTEAF
TRBV7-2	TRBJ2-1	ASSLGGSGGPEQF
TRBV7-9	TRBJ2-2	ASRYQTGPREELF
TRBV11-3	TRBJ2-1	ASSSVDSSYNEQF
TRBV7-9	TRBJ1-2	ASSLSLGEANYGYT
TRBV15	TRBJ1-3	ATSPLTRRSGNTIY
TRBV9	TRBJ2-2	ASSPFSGLAGSTGELF
TRBV10-3	TRBJ1-1	AIRDSMNTEAF
TRBV4-1	TRBJ2-2	ASSRAEGGTGELF
TRBV2	TRBJ1-1	ASSSTGAVHKAF
TRBV4-2	TRBJ1-5	ASSQGTVQPQH
TRBV28	TRBJ1-1	ASSRISPANTEAF
TRBV19	TRBJ1-4	ASSPGTAVREKLF
TRBV15	TRBJ1-5	ATSRVRRGNQPQH
TRBV29-1	TRBJ1-2	SAGGLQGYGYT
TRBV6-4	TRBJ1-2	ASYTEGSGYT
TRBV12-5	TRBJ2-2	ASGLGTGGVTGELF
TRBV28	TRBJ2-6	ASSPTQGSGANVLT
TRBV6-2/TRBV6-3	TRBJ1-5	ASSQNREGQPQH
TRBV9	TRBJ2-5	ASSQGSEETQY
TRBV7-8	TRBJ2-6	ASSLARVPSGANVLT
TRBV18	TRBJ1-3	ASSQNIGTGAGNTIY